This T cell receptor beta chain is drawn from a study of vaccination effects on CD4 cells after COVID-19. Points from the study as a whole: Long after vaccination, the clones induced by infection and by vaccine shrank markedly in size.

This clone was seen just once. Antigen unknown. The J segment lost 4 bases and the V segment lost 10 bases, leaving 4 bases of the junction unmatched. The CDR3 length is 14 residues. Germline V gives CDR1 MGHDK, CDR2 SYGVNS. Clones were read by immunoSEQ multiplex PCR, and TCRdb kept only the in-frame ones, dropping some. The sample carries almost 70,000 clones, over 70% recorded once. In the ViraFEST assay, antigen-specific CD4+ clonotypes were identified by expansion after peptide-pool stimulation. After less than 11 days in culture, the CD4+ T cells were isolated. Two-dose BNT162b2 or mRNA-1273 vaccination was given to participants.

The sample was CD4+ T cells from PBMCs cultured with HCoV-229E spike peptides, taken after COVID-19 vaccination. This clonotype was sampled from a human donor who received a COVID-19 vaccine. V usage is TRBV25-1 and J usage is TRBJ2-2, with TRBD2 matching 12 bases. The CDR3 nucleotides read TGTGCCACCTCGACTAGCGGGGGCACCGGGGAGCTGTTTTTT. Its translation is CATSTSGGTGELFF.